These 30 T cell receptor beta chains share one sample of origin, sequenced in a study of blood T cell repertoires in COVID-19. The method was immunoSEQ multiplex PCR; TCRdb's version includes in-frame clones alone and lacks a portion of them. The table shows some 120,000 clones, with more than 75% occurring only once. The sample comprised peripheral blood. These receptor sequences come from a man in his fifties or sixties with COVID-19, enrolled during active disease.

The table lists this clone with a count of one. The V gene is TRBV7-2, the J gene TRBJ2-5; possibly TRBD1 for D (5 bases). CDR1 and CDR2 (germline): SGHTA, FQGNSA. The ends were cut back, 1 base at V and 5 bases at J, with 11 bases in the middle. The CDR3 is made up of 14 amino acids. This chain's CDR3 is CASSLDPGSETQYF. The DNA of the CDR3 is TGTGCCAGCAGCTTAGACCCAGGGTCGGAGACCCAGTACTTC.

The rearrangement links TRBV29-1 to TRBJ1-2, with TRBD1 as a possible D gene (5 bases). CDR3 length: 13 amino acids. Germline CDR1 SQVTM, CDR2 ANQGSEA. Deletions cut 7 bases from V and 4 bases from J, with 16 bases between. The CDR3, as DNA: TGCAGCGCTCACACAGGTTATCTCTATGGCTACACCTTC. Amino acid sequence: CSAHTGYLYGYTF.

The rearrangement joins TRBV3-1 (or the pseudogene TRBV3-2) to TRBJ1-2, with TRBD1 matching 8 bases. Germline CDR1 and CDR2: LGHDT and YNNKEL (reference sequence). J was trimmed by 4 bases and V by 4 bases; bases with no gene match: 5. This CDR3 has 14 amino acids. The DNA of the CDR3 is TGTGCCAGCAGCCCAGGACAGGGCGTCTATGGCTACACCTTC. This codes for CASSPGQGVYGYTF.

J is TRBJ2-7 and V is TRBV7-9; a possible D gene is TRBD2 (5 bases). The germline V gene encodes CDR1 SEHNR and CDR2 FQNEAQ (reference sequence). The V end lost 3 bases, the J end lost 6 bases, and 15 bases lay between the germline ends. This CDR3 has 14 amino acids. CDR3 sequence: CASSLDWNMIEQYF. The CDR3, as DNA: TGTGCCAGCAGCTTGGACTGGAATATGATCGAGCAGTACTTC.

The CDR3 nucleotides read TGTGCCAGCAGGATACAGGGGCCAATTAATGAAAAACTGTTTTTT. This sequence encodes CASRIQGPINEKLFF. The chain recombines TRBV28 with TRBJ1-4; the match to TRBD1 covers 7 bases. V lost 6 bases and J lost 4; bases outside the gene matches: 8. CDR3 length: 15 residues. Germline values: CDR1 MDHEN, CDR2 SYDVKM.

This rearrangement joins TRBV19 to TRBJ1-2; a possible D gene is TRBD1 (5 bases). CDR1 is LNHDA, CDR2 SQIVND, per germline (reference sequence). The CDR3 has 13 amino acids. Trimming took 2 bases from V and 9 from J, leaving 13 bases between them. In nucleotides, the CDR3 is TGTGCCAGTAGTATAAACGGAGGGGTGAGCTACACCTTC. This sequence encodes CASSINGGVSYTF.

CDR3 nucleotides: TGTGCCAGCAGTGAACCCCCAGTGGAAGAGACCCAGTACTTC. Translating gives CASSEPPVEETQYF. J is TRBJ2-5 and V is TRBV2; D uncertain. This CDR3 has 14 residues. The V end was cut by 2 bases, the J end by 3 bases, with 10 bases between. CDR1 is SNHLY and CDR2 is FYNNEI in the germline V gene.

This clone was counted once. J is TRBJ2-5 and V is TRBV28; maybe TRBD2 (5 bases). The V gene lost 2 bases and the J gene lost 5 bases, with 18 bases spanning the gap. Germline values: CDR1 MDHEN, CDR2 SYDVKM. This CDR3 comprises 16 residues. The CDR3 coding sequence is TGTGCCAGCAGTTTAATAGATCCGGGATCGAGGGAGACCCAGTACTTC. It translates to CASSLIDPGSRETQYF.

This chain uses TRBV4-2 with TRBJ2-7; possible D gene TRBD2, 5 bases. CDR1 is LGHNA, CDR2 YNFKEQ, per germline. The V end was cut by 1 base, the J end by 2 bases, with 12 bases between. The CDR3 covers 15 residues. Written as DNA, the CDR3 is TGTGCCAGCAGCCAAGCTCTAGCTTCTCCCTACGAGCAGTACTTC. Encoded protein: CASSQALASPYEQYF.

A few counts support this clone. Other DNA sequences in this specimen translate into the identical CDR3. V is TRBV10-1 and J is TRBJ2-5, with TRBD2 matching 9 bases. This CDR3 is 14 amino acids long. With V trimmed by 4 bases and J by 5 bases, 5 bases remained unmatched. Germline V lookup: CDR1 WNHNN, CDR2 SYGVQD (reference sequence). In DNA form, the CDR3 reads TGCGCCAGCAGTGGGGGGACTAGCTACGAGACCCAGTACTTC. Encoded protein: CASSGGTSYETQYF.

The chain joins TRBV10-3 to TRBJ2-3; D may be TRBD1 (6 bases). CDR1 and CDR2 (germline): ENHRY, SYGVKD. V lost 6 bases, J lost 2 bases, and 12 bases lay in between. The CDR3 loop spans 14 amino acids. CDR3 DNA sequence: TGTGCCATCAGCCAGGACAGCTACACAGATACGCAGTATTTT. Translation: CAISQDSYTDTQYF.

CDR3 residues: CASSFVAGGSGNEQFF. The DNA of the CDR3 is TGTGCCAGCAGTTTTGTAGCGGGAGGGTCGGGGAATGAGCAGTTCTTC. This chain links TRBV7-3 with TRBJ2-1; 11 bases are a match to TRBD2. The CDR3 contains 16 residues. Trimming took 6 bases from V and 7 from J; bases not matched to a gene: 11. Germline loops: CDR1 SGHTA, CDR2 FQGTGA.

The V call is TRBV19, the J call TRBJ1-1; the D gene is possibly TRBD1 (5 bases). The germline gives CDR1 LNHDA, CDR2 SQIVND (reference sequence). This CDR3 contains 15 residues. Trimming took 1 base from V and 3 from J, leaving 12 bases between them. The CDR3 loop is CASSIGQGLDTEAFF. In DNA form, the CDR3 reads TGTGCCAGTAGTATAGGGCAGGGCTTGGACACTGAAGCTTTCTTT.

V and J are TRBV6-1 and TRBJ2-2, with 7 bases aligning to TRBD1. After removal of 3 bases from V and 2 bases from J, the junction contained 6 bases not matched to a gene. Germline loops: CDR1 MNHNS, CDR2 SASEGT. CDR3 length: 16 amino acids. The DNA of the CDR3 is TGTGCCAGCAGTGATTGGGACAGAGATAACACCGGGGAGCTGTTTTTT. As protein: CASSDWDRDNTGELFF.

The chain joins TRBV9 to TRBJ2-1, with 8 nucleotides matching TRBD2. The CDR3 totals 16 residues. CDR1 and CDR2 (germline): SGDLS, YYNGEE. The V segment lost 0 bases and the J segment 2 bases; nucleotides outside the gene matches: 4. This CDR3 is CASSVGAGRAYNEQFF. The CDR3 nucleotides are TGTGCCAGCAGCGTAGGGGCCGGGAGGGCCTACAATGAGCAGTTCTTC.

This clone is a singleton in its sample. The genes are TRBV12-3 or TRBV12-4 and TRBJ2-3; D not certain. V lost 6 bases and J 3 bases, leaving 7 bases between the germline ends. This CDR3 contains 12 residues. The CDR3 DNA sequence: TGTGCCAGCAGCCCAGATACAGATACGCAGTATTTT. Protein product: CASSPDTDTQYF.

This clone is a singleton in its sample. The chain uses TRBV3-1 (or the pseudogene TRBV3-2) and TRBJ1-5; D might be TRBD1 (6 bases). V was cut by 1 base and J by 5 bases, with 9 bases left in between. The CDR3 runs 14 residues. From germline, CDR1 is LGHDT and CDR2 YNNKEL (reference sequence). The CDR3 here is CASSQGTEDQPQHF. In nucleotides, the CDR3 is TGTGCCAGCAGCCAAGGGACAGAAGATCAGCCCCAGCATTTT.

This clone was counted a single time. This rearrangement joins TRBV3-1 (or the pseudogene TRBV3-2) to TRBJ2-7; 8 positions agree with TRBD1. This CDR3 contains 15 residues. J gave up 4 bases and V 0 bases, and 5 bases lay outside the gene matches. From germline, CDR1 is LGHDT and CDR2 YNNKEL (reference sequence). The CDR3 DNA follows: TGTGCCAGCAGCCAAGATTGGACAGGGAAATACGAGCAGTACTTC. Amino acids: CASSQDWTGKYEQYF.

V and J are TRBV7-6 and TRBJ2-1; D unclear. The length of the CDR3 is 15 residues. Germline CDR1 is SGHVS and CDR2 is FNYEAQ. Trimming left V 1 base short and J 0 bases short, with 7 bases between. Here the CDR3 reads CASSLEVSSYNEQFF. CDR3 sequence (DNA): TGTGCCAGCAGCTTAGAAGTGAGCTCCTACAATGAGCAGTTCTTC.

The genes are TRBV9 and TRBJ2-1, with 9 bases matching TRBD2. Germline trimming cut 0 bases from V and 14 bases from J; bases unmatched to any gene: 15. Looked up from germline, CDR1 is SGDLS and CDR2 is YYNGEE. The CDR3 runs to 16 residues. CDR3 region: CASSVEPLLAGSGEFF. CDR3 nucleotides: TGTGCCAGCAGCGTAGAACCCCTACTAGCGGGCTCCGGGGAGTTCTTC.

The CDR3 nucleotides read TGTGCCACCAGTAGCGCAACTCCAGATACGCAGTATTTT. It is translated as CATSSATPDTQYF. The chain carries TRBV24-1 and TRBJ2-3, with D hard to call. CDR3 length: 13 amino acids. Trimming pared 6 bases from V and 4 bases from J, leaving 10 bases between. The germline V gene has CDR1 KGHDR and CDR2 SFDVKD.

The V call is TRBV10-2, the J call TRBJ1-3; 10 nucleotides agree with TRBD1. Germline CDR1 WSHSY, CDR2 SAAADI. CDR3 size: 18 residues. V trimming: 5 bases; J trimming: 8 bases; junction bases outside the gene matches: 18. CDR3 coding DNA: TGCGCCAGCAGTCCCGAAAGCCCGGGACAGGGGTCAGGGGACACCATATATTTT. Translating it yields CASSPESPGQGSGDTIYF.

The chain joins TRBV28 to TRBJ1-2; D is possibly TRBD1 (6 bases). Germline loops: CDR1 MDHEN, CDR2 SYDVKM. Deletions cut 3 bases from V and 8 bases from J, with 10 bases between. This CDR3 has 12 residues. The CDR3 loop is CASSLDSRGYTF. DNA for the CDR3: TGTGCCAGCAGTTTGGACAGCCGAGGCTACACCTTC.

The chain links TRBV27 to TRBJ2-3; 10 bases fit TRBD1. The germline gives CDR1 MNHEY, CDR2 SMNVEV (reference sequence). The CDR3 covers 18 residues. Unmatched junction bases numbered 8, after V lost 1 base and J lost 1 base. The DNA for the CDR3 is TGTGCCAGCAGTTTATACTCTTCCGGGACAGGGGGCACAGATACGCAGTATTTT. Translation gives CASSLYSSGTGGTDTQYF.

The chain employs TRBV5-6 and TRBJ1-5; 7 bases line up with TRBD1. The CDR3 runs 15 residues. In germline, CDR1 is SGHDT, CDR2 YYEEEE. The J segment lost 9 bases and the V segment lost 0 bases, leaving 9 bases of the junction unmatched. The CDR3, as DNA: TGTGCCAGCAGCTTGGCGGGGCAGGGGGAGCGGCCCCAGCATTTT. This gives the protein CASSLAGQGERPQHF.

This rearrangement joins TRBV10-3 to TRBJ2-7; TRBD1 is a possible D gene (7 bases). V lost 0 bases, J lost 5 bases, and 23 bases lay in between. This CDR3 comprises 18 residues. Germline CDR1 ENHRY, CDR2 SYGVKD. The chain's CDR3 is CAISESRGRITGVHEQYF. CDR3 coding DNA: TGTGCCATCAGTGAGTCGCGGGGTCGGATTACAGGGGTCCACGAGCAGTACTTC.

The J gene is TRBJ2-5, the V gene TRBV5-6; 9 bases agree with TRBD2. The CDR3 runs 15 residues. The junction had 5 bases not matched to a gene; V was cut back by 3 bases and J by 2 bases. In germline, CDR1 is SGHDT, CDR2 YYEEEE. CDR3 in DNA: TGTGCCAGCAGCTCCTTGACTAGCGGTCAAGAGACCCAGTACTTC. Translating gives CASSSLTSGQETQYF.

The chain carries TRBV7-9 and TRBJ1-1; D unclear. The CDR3 has 14 amino acids. Germline V gene lookup returns CDR1 SEHNR and CDR2 FQNEAQ (reference sequence). The V end lost 1 base, the J end lost 3 bases, and 9 bases lay between the germline ends. As DNA, the CDR3 is TGTGCCAGCAGCTTAGTCAGTCACCACACTGAAGCTTTCTTT. This translates into CASSLVSHHTEAFF.

The chain uses TRBV7-9 and TRBJ2-3, with 7 nucleotides matching TRBD2. The CDR3 is made up of 15 amino acids. CDR1 SEHNR and CDR2 FQNEAQ come from the germline V gene (reference sequence). With V trimmed by 5 bases and J by 5 bases, 10 bases remained unmatched. DNA for the CDR3: TGTGCCAGCAGCCCAGTACGCGGGAGCCAAGATACGCAGTATTTT. Residues: CASSPVRGSQDTQYF.

Only one count was recorded for this clone. CDR3: CASSWDSGRADTQYF. CDR3 nucleotides: TGTGCCAGCAGCTGGGATAGCGGGAGGGCAGATACGCAGTATTTT. The genes are TRBV5-6 and TRBJ2-3, with 11 positions matching TRBD2. With V trimmed by 3 bases and J by 4 bases, 4 bases remained unmatched. This CDR3 contains 15 residues. Germline V gene data show CDR1 as SGHDT and CDR2 as YYEEEE.